The text below deals with one T cell receptor beta chain. Its antigen is unidentified. The data were taken from a study of cytomegalovirus exposure and HLA in healthy donors. Study information: Earlier, 110 million or so unique TCR beta sequences were recovered from roughly 180 million T cells by an analysis. Notes on the study in general: The study carried out a later analysis of TCR beta sequences. It associated some 18,000 of them with specific HLA alleles at a false discovery rate of 0.05.

Use of 60 Vbeta and 13 Jbeta primers characterized the PCR. Method: immunoSEQ multiplex PCR; TCRdb's copy keeps in-frame clones and lacks some. The sample records fewer than 110,000 clones, roughly 72% being singletons. The germline V gene has CDR1 MDHEN and CDR2 SYDVKM. Unmatched junction bases numbered 13, after V lost 5 bases and J lost 8 bases. CDR3 length: 15 amino acids. V and J are TRBV28 and TRBJ1-2; TRBD1 aligns across 8 bases. The specimen sequenced was PBMCs. This receptor was taken from a man younger than 40 in good health and CMV-seronegative. The CDR3 sequence: CASSTSGQGQRGYTF. The CDR3 DNA is TGTGCCAGCAGTACCTCCGGACAGGGTCAGCGAGGCTACACCTTC.